Below, 32 T cell receptor beta chains from the same sample are listed, as sequenced in a study of blood T cell repertoires in COVID-19. The repertoire was sequenced with immunoSEQ multiplex PCR; TCRdb's copy has only in-frame clones and lacks some. The data hold a few hundred thousand clones, with around 86% observed a single time. Sequencing was done on a sample of PBMCs or T cells enriched from blood (not recorded which). The receptors were gathered from a woman in her 40s with acute COVID-19.

The V gene is TRBV9, the J gene TRBJ1-6; the D gene is possibly TRBD1 (6 bases). Germline CDR1 SGDLS, CDR2 YYNGEE. V was cut by 0 bases and J by 7 bases, with 8 bases left in between. CDR3 length: 14 residues. The chain's CDR3 is CASSVGTANSPLHF. In nucleotides, the CDR3 is TGTGCCAGCAGCGTAGGGACAGCCAATTCACCCCTCCACTTT.

The rearrangement uses TRBV4-1 and TRBJ2-7, with D possibly matching TRBD2 (6 bases). The V gene's germline CDR1 is MGHRA and CDR2 YSYEKL. The CDR3 spans 17 residues. V gave up 1 base and J gave up 5 bases, with 21 bases separating them. The CDR3 loop is CASSQGRLALRPNEQYF. The CDR3 DNA is TGCGCCAGCAGCCAAGGAAGGCTAGCGTTACGTCCGAACGAGCAGTACTTC.

The J gene is TRBJ2-7, the V gene TRBV28, with 7 bases fitting TRBD2. CDR3 length: 15 amino acids. V dropped 5 bases and J dropped 0; count of bases not matched to a gene: 7. Germline loops: CDR1 MDHEN, CDR2 SYDVKM. The CDR3 loop is CASSEVSGFSYEQYF. CDR3 nucleotide sequence: TGTGCCAGCAGTGAAGTTAGCGGGTTCTCCTACGAGCAGTACTTC.

The rearrangement uses TRBV4-1 and TRBJ1-1, with TRBD1 matching over 7 bases. Germline V lookup: CDR1 MGHRA, CDR2 YSYEKL. The CDR3 is 15 residues long. Losses at the gene ends were 2 bases for V and 10 bases for J; bases not matched to a gene: 13. This CDR3 is CASSQLLDRERVAFF. In DNA form, the CDR3 reads TGCGCCAGCAGCCAACTACTTGACAGGGAACGAGTAGCTTTCTTT.

The chain employs TRBV7-2 and TRBJ2-2, with D maybe TRBD2 (6 bases). The CDR3 contains 16 residues. V was cut by 5 bases and J by 8 bases, with 21 bases left in between. Germline V gene lookup returns CDR1 SGHTA and CDR2 FQGNSA. The CDR3 spells CASSPRGGRSAGELFF. The CDR3 coding sequence is TGTGCCAGCAGCCCGCGAGGAGGGAGGTCGGCGGGGGAGCTGTTTTTT.

The sample holds one count of this clone. V usage is TRBV19 and J usage is TRBJ2-7, with 7 bases identical to TRBD2. The CDR3 is made up of 14 amino acids. From germline, CDR1 is LNHDA and CDR2 SQIVND (reference sequence). Trimming removed 6 bases from V and 2 bases from J; junction bases left unmatched: 7. CDR3 bases: TGTGCCAGTAGCCGTGGGGAGGGCCCCTACGAGCAGTACTTC. Amino acids: CASSRGEGPYEQYF.

This rearrangement joins TRBV12-5 to TRBJ2-3; the D gene is possibly TRBD1 (6 bases). The V end lost 4 bases, the J end lost 2 bases, and 10 bases lay between the germline ends. Germline V gene sequence: CDR1 LGHNT, CDR2 FRNRAP. The CDR3 has 14 amino acids. This CDR3 reads CASGSGQPTDTQYF. The DNA for the CDR3 is TGTGCTAGTGGTTCTGGACAGCCCACAGATACGCAGTATTTT. Together with reference TRBV12-5 and TRBJ2-3, the CDR3 gives the full variable domain: DARVTQTPRHKVTEMGQEVTMRCQPILGHNTVFWYRQTMMQGLELLAYFRNRAPLDDSGMPKDRFSAEMPDATLATLKIQPSEPRDSAVYFCASGSGQPTDTQYFGPGTRLTVL.

The rearrangement uses TRBV28 and TRBJ2-7; 7 positions agree with TRBD2. Germline V gives CDR1 MDHEN, CDR2 SYDVKM. The CDR3 length is 15 residues. The V segment lost 5 bases and the J segment 3 bases; nucleotides outside the gene matches: 10. The CDR3 protein is CASSPIRDYVYEQYF. The DNA for the CDR3 is TGTGCCAGCAGTCCGATCCGGGACTACGTCTACGAGCAGTACTTC.

The CDR3 sequence is CASSYPTQGATEAFF. The DNA of the CDR3 is TGTGCCAGCAGTTACCCAACACAGGGGGCCACTGAAGCTTTCTTT. The chain has TRBV6-6 and TRBJ1-1, with 9 nucleotides matching TRBD1. CDR1 is MNHNY, CDR2 SVGAGI, per germline (reference sequence). The CDR3 spans 15 residues. The V segment lost 2 bases and the J segment 4 bases; nucleotides outside the gene matches: 5.

This sequence joins TRBV27 and TRBJ1-5; weak D call: TRBD1 (5 bases). V lost 6 bases and J 2 bases, leaving 14 bases between the germline ends. There are 15 residues in the CDR3. In germline, CDR1 is MNHEY, CDR2 SMNVEV (reference sequence). The CDR3: CASSNTAGGNQPQHF. CDR3 nucleotide sequence: TGTGCCAGCAGCAACACGGCGGGGGGCAATCAGCCCCAGCATTTT.

The gene calls are TRBV30 and TRBJ2-7; TRBD2 might be the D (6 bases). This CDR3 is 14 amino acids long. With 1 base removed from V and 5 bases from J, the gap between germline ends came to 15 bases. The germline V gene encodes CDR1 GTSNPN and CDR2 SVGIG (reference sequence). CDR3 nucleotides: TGTGCCTGGAGTGCTTCCGGGAGTCGCAACGAGCAGTACTTC. Translation gives CAWSASGSRNEQYF.

The chain has TRBV4-1 and TRBJ2-7; 7 bases agree with TRBD1. The CDR3 covers 15 residues. Looked up from germline, CDR1 is MGHRA and CDR2 is YSYEKL. V lost 3 bases to trimming and J lost 4 bases; unmatched junction nucleotides: 9. This CDR3 is CASSHLWDRPYEQYF. CDR3 bases: TGCGCCAGCAGCCACCTTTGGGACAGACCTTACGAGCAGTACTTC.

The chain combines TRBV21-1 with TRBJ2-5; TRBD1, the table's D call, lacks a check against the DNA. TRBV21-1 is assigned pseudogene status. This CDR3 spans 16 amino acids. For the CDR3, the DNA is TGTGCCAGCAGCAAAGAAGGGAGACAGGGGGTAGAGACCCAGTACTTC. Its protein is CASSKEGRQGVETQYF.

This chain joins TRBV9 and TRBJ2-1; the match to TRBD2 covers 12 bases. This CDR3 is built from 17 residues. The germline V gene has CDR1 SGDLS and CDR2 YYNGEE. V lost 2 bases and J lost 5; bases outside the gene matches: 8. The CDR3 is CASSVKPGTSGHNEQFF. The CDR3 nucleotides are TGTGCCAGCAGCGTGAAGCCCGGGACTAGCGGGCACAATGAGCAGTTCTTC. Based on the CDR3 plus reference TRBV9 and TRBJ2-1, the full variable domain is DSGVTQTPKHLITATGQRVTLRCSPRSGDLSVYWYQQSLDQGLQFLIQYYNGEERAKGNILERFSAQQFPDLHSELNLSSLELGDSALYFCASSVKPGTSGHNEQFFGPGTRLTVL.

This chain connects TRBV9 to TRBJ1-6; the D is unclear. V lost 0 bases, J lost 9 bases, and 19 bases lay in between. The CDR3 length is 17 residues. Germline assignment: CDR1 SGDLS and CDR2 YYNGEE. CDR3 sequence (DNA): TGTGCCAGCAGCGTAGCCCCGGAGGCGGACGCGGGTTCACCCCTCCACTTT. Translating gives CASSVAPEADAGSPLHF.

The chain is built from TRBV28 and TRBJ2-3; D is unclear. This CDR3 has 14 residues. V was pared by 2 bases and J by 4 bases, with 10 bases between. Germline CDR1 MDHEN, CDR2 SYDVKM. The CDR3 DNA is TGTGCCAGCAGTTTACGCCTAGTTTCAGATACGCAGTATTTT. It codes for CASSLRLVSDTQYF.

The chain employs TRBV28 and TRBJ2-7, with 8 nucleotides matching TRBD2. The CDR3 spans 14 residues. The trim removed 6 bases at V and 0 bases at J, leaving 4 bases unmatched. Per the germline V gene, CDR1 is MDHEN and CDR2 is SYDVKM. The CDR3 DNA follows: TGTGCCAGCAGGGGGAGCGGGAGCTCCTACGAGCAGTACTTC. It codes for CASRGSGSSYEQYF.

This chain links TRBV7-7 with TRBJ2-2; maybe TRBD1 (6 bases). In germline, CDR1 is SSHAT, CDR2 FNYEAQ (reference sequence). V lost 6 bases and J 5 bases, leaving 22 bases between the germline ends. The CDR3 length is 17 residues. The CDR3 nucleotides are TGTGCCAGCAGGCCTAGTCAACCGGGACACCTGACCGGGGAGCTGTTTTTT. It is translated as CASRPSQPGHLTGELFF.

The chain links TRBV28 to TRBJ1-2, with unresolved D. The germline gives CDR1 MDHEN, CDR2 SYDVKM. V shed 8 bases and J shed 2 bases, with 12 bases lying between them. There are 13 residues in the CDR3. In DNA, the CDR3 is TGTGCCAGCGCTCCCCCCCAGAACTATGGCTACACCTTC. Translation: CASAPPQNYGYTF.

V is TRBV11-2 and J is TRBJ2-7, with 11 bases identical to TRBD2. Germline V gene lookup returns CDR1 SGHAT and CDR2 FQNNGV. V gave up 4 bases and J gave up 3 bases; unmatched junction bases: 8. CDR3 size: 16 residues. This chain's CDR3 is CASSSVSGRAYYEQYF. Here the CDR3 DNA reads TGTGCCAGCAGCTCCGTTAGCGGGAGGGCCTACTACGAGCAGTACTTC.

This clone has at least ten counts. V usage is TRBV2 and J usage is TRBJ1-5; the D gene is possibly TRBD1 (6 bases). This CDR3 comprises 14 residues. The germline V gene encodes CDR1 SNHLY and CDR2 FYNNEI. V was cut by 3 bases and J by 5 bases, with 11 bases left in between. The CDR3 DNA is TGTGCCAGCAGTGACGGGGGGGCGGATCAGCCCCAGCATTTT. Translated, it gives CASSDGGADQPQHF.

V gene TRBV11-3 combines with J gene TRBJ1-5, with unresolved D. The CDR3 extends over 13 amino acids. Germline V CDR1 and CDR2: SGHNT, YENEEA. V dropped 5 bases and J dropped 5 bases, with 10 bases sitting between them. This CDR3 is CASSLGPDQPQHF. CDR3 in DNA: TGTGCCAGCAGCCTTGGGCCCGATCAGCCCCAGCATTTT.

The chain recombines TRBV5-4 with TRBJ2-4, with D unresolved. The V and J ends lost 4 bases and 0 bases respectively, with 20 bases between them. Germline CDR1 SGHNT, CDR2 YYREEE (reference sequence). The CDR3 sequence is 18 residues long. CDR3 sequence: CASSPGAARPLAKNIQYF. The CDR3 nucleotides are TGTGCCAGCAGCCCAGGTGCAGCCCGCCCTTTAGCCAAAAACATTCAGTACTTC. Looking up the rest from reference TRBV5-4 and TRBJ2-4 gives the full variable domain: ETGVTQSPTHLIKTRGQQVTLRCSSQSGHNTVSWYQQALGQGPQFIFQYYREEENGRGNFPPRFSGLQFPNYSSELNVNALELDDSALYLCASSPGAARPLAKNIQYFGAGTRLSVL.

This chain links TRBV16 with TRBJ2-4; D not certain. This CDR3 contains 15 residues. Trimming pared 4 bases from V and 5 bases from J, leaving 15 bases between. Germline V lookup: CDR1 KGHSY, CDR2 FQNENV. CDR3 DNA: TGTGCCAGCAGCCCGTACCCTAGAGGCGAAAACATTCAGTACTTC. This translates into CASSPYPRGENIQYF.

The count of this clone is one. The chain joins TRBV7-9 to TRBJ2-5, with TRBD1 as a possible D gene (7 bases). CDR1 and CDR2 (germline): SEHNR, FQNEAQ (reference sequence). The CDR3 is 15 amino acids. Trimming removed 0 bases from V and 12 bases from J, with 20 bases in between. The CDR3 coding sequence is TGTGCCAGCAGCTTAGCAGGAGGGACAGCGATCGGAAAGTACTTC. Its translation is CASSLAGGTAIGKYF.

This rearrangement joins TRBV9 to TRBJ2-7, with D possibly TRBD2 on 5 matching bases. Between the trimmed V and J ends, which lost 4 bases and 5 bases, there was a span of 13 bases. The germline V gene has CDR1 SGDLS and CDR2 YYNGEE. This CDR3 has 13 amino acids. The CDR3 DNA is TGTGCCAGCAGCCCGCCCGTCGGGAACGAGCAGTACTTC. Encoded protein: CASSPPVGNEQYF.

This rearrangement joins TRBV7-2 to TRBJ1-5; a possible D gene is TRBD1 (6 bases). Deletions cut 6 bases from V and 0 bases from J, with 12 bases between. The germline V gene encodes CDR1 SGHTA and CDR2 FQGNSA. The length of the CDR3 is 15 residues. CDR3 nucleotides: TGTGCCAGCAGTCCTACAGGGAGTAGCAATCAGCCCCAGCATTTT. This gives the protein CASSPTGSSNQPQHF.

The chain recombines TRBV19 with TRBJ1-1, with D possibly being TRBD1 (5 bases). The CDR3 sequence is 15 residues long. The V end lost 5 bases, the J end lost 0 bases, and 13 bases lay between the germline ends. Germline CDR1 is LNHDA and CDR2 is SQIVND (reference sequence). CDR3 DNA: TGTGCCAGTAGTTTCGGGGGGAGTATGAACACTGAAGCTTTCTTT. Translating gives CASSFGGSMNTEAFF.

This clone was picked up a small number of times. The gene calls are TRBV5-5 and TRBJ2-2; perhaps TRBD1 as D (6 bases). The germline V gene has CDR1 SGHKS and CDR2 YYEKEE (reference sequence). The V end was cut by 3 bases, the J end by 5 bases, with 17 bases between. CDR3 length equals 16 residues. The CDR3 loop is CASSSGVRGGTGELFF. The CDR3 DNA is TGTGCCAGCAGCTCGGGTGTCAGGGGCGGAACCGGGGAGCTGTTTTTT.

This chain connects TRBV27 to TRBJ2-7; 7 nucleotides agree with TRBD2. V shed 4 bases and J 0 bases; nucleotides not matched to a gene: 6. The germline V gene has CDR1 MNHEY and CDR2 SMNVEV (reference sequence). The CDR3 length is 15 residues. The CDR3 loop reads CASSWASGRSYEQYF. CDR3 nucleotides: TGTGCCAGCAGTTGGGCTAGCGGACGCTCCTACGAGCAGTACTTC.

The V call is TRBV12-3 or TRBV12-4, the J call TRBJ1-1, with D perhaps TRBD1 (6 bases). The CDR3 runs 13 residues. V lost 7 bases to trimming and J lost 3 bases, with 12 bases between them. The CDR3 region is CASTKQGHTEAFF. The CDR3 coding sequence is TGTGCCAGCACCAAACAGGGCCACACTGAAGCTTTCTTT.

V gene TRBV11-2 combines with J gene TRBJ2-5; tentative D call: TRBD2 (6 bases). Germline assignment: CDR1 SGHAT and CDR2 FQNNGV. V was trimmed by 3 bases and J by 5 bases, leaving 10 bases between them. The CDR3 sequence is 13 residues long. CDR3 protein: CASSFGGTETQYF. The CDR3 DNA sequence: TGTGCCAGCAGCTTTGGCGGGACGGAGACCCAGTACTTC.